Below are 24 T cell receptor beta chains sequenced from a single sample in a study of read filtering for tumor transcriptome and immune sequencing. The library was built from roughly 400 ng RNA with molecular barcoded adaptors for alpha/delta and beta/gamma chains. In TCRdb, the reads were re-called with MiXCR into one record per CDR3 protein. Here the sample spans 35,000 to 40,000 distinct CDR3 sequences, approximately 13% being singletons. Sequencing was carried out using a population of CD138-negative cells sorted from bone marrow. These receptors were taken from a donor aged 40 or older with multiple myeloma.

This clonotype was seen a handful of times. With a much larger clone just one base away, this may be a read error. V usage is TRBV20-1 and J usage is TRBJ2-1; unclear D gene. The CDR3 length is 11 residues. CDR1 is DFQATT, CDR2 SNEGSKA, per germline (reference sequence). In DNA form, the CDR3 reads TGCAGTGCTAGAGGGAATATTGAGCAGCTCTTC. This translates into CSARGNIEQLF.

V gene TRBV5-1 combines with J gene TRBJ2-5; 8 bases are shared with TRBD1. J was trimmed by 5 bases and V by 1 base; bases with no gene match: 7. The germline gives CDR1 SGHRS, CDR2 YFSETQ. The CDR3 consists of 15 residues. CDR3 DNA sequence: TGCGCCAGCAGCTTGAGACAGGGGATGGTGGAGACCCAGTACTTC. Amino acid sequence: CASSLRQGMVETQYF.

The rearrangement joins TRBV2 to TRBJ2-7; 8 bases agree with TRBD2. Germline V gives CDR1 SNHLY, CDR2 FYNNEI. There are 13 residues in the CDR3. With V trimmed by 7 bases and J by 4 bases, 6 bases remained unmatched. The CDR3: CASNPGRGYEQYF. In DNA form, the CDR3 reads TGTGCCAGCAACCCCGGGAGGGGTTACGAGCAGTACTTC.

As regards this clonotype: It differs at one base from a far larger clone, so likely a read error. This sequence joins TRBV7-2 and TRBJ2-1; D not resolved. This CDR3 contains 13 residues. Germline V gene sequence: CDR1 SGHTA, CDR2 FQGNSA. The DNA for the CDR3 is TGTGCCAGCAGCTTAGGACCGGTCAATGAGCAGTCCTTC. Its translation: CASSLGPVNEQSF.

This clonotype was seen at least ten times. The genes are TRBV10-3 and TRBJ2-5; 14 positions agree with TRBD2. CDR1 and CDR2 from the germline V gene are ENHRY and SYGVKD. The CDR3 runs 18 residues. V lost 10 bases to trimming and J lost 1 base; unmatched junction nucleotides: 14. The CDR3 coding sequence is TGTGCCACCGGCTTTGGGACTAGCGGGAGAGGGGGCCAAGAGACCCAGTACTTC. It translates to CATGFGTSGRGGQETQYF.

On this clonotype itself: At one boundary the junction diverges from the germline segment, which might be a read error. V usage is TRBV28 and J usage is TRBJ2-1; possibly TRBD2 for D (6 bases). CDR1 is MDHEN and CDR2 is SYDVKM in the germline V gene. The CDR3 is 11 residues long. As DNA, the CDR3 is TGTGTCAGCACGGGCGGGGTTGAGGAGTTCTTC. This codes for CVSTGGVEEFF.

This clonotype was seen repeatedly, ten times or more. The chain's CDR3 is CSVAGVAKGSDTQYF. The CDR3 nucleotides read TGCAGCGTTGCCGGGGTAGCTAAAGGATCAGATACGCAGTATTTT. The chain employs TRBV29-1 and TRBJ2-3, with D possibly TRBD2 on 5 matching bases. From germline, CDR1 is SQVTM and CDR2 ANQGSEA. The CDR3 consists of 15 residues. Trimming left V 4 bases short and J 4 bases short, with 18 bases between.

This clonotype was observed a few times. The chain couples TRBV4-3 to TRBJ1-1; 8 nucleotides align to TRBD1. The germline V gene encodes CDR1 LGHNA and CDR2 YSLEER. Trimming removed 3 bases from V and 8 bases from J; junction bases left unmatched: 8. The CDR3 sequence is 14 residues long. The CDR3 is CASSHQSRTGEAFF. CDR3 coding DNA: TGCGCCAGCAGCCATCAGAGCAGGACAGGGGAAGCTTTCTTT.

Note on this clonotype: The conserved phenylalanine or tryptophan normally closing the CDR3 is absent here, so this likely arose from a read error. The chain is built from TRBV2 and TRBJ2-1, with TRBD1 matching over 8 bases. Germline CDR1 and CDR2: SNHLY and FYNNEI. The CDR3 has 15 amino acids. CDR3 sequence (DNA): TGCGCCAGCAGTAGGACAGGGAGCTCCTACAATGAGCAGTTCATC. Its translation: CASSRTGSSYNEQFI.

With respect to this clonotype: Its ends do not fully match the called genes, so a read error is possible. The chain has TRBV2 and TRBJ2-1; the D gene is possibly TRBD2 (6 bases). Germline V CDR1 and CDR2: SNHLY, FYNNEI. This CDR3 has 13 residues. CDR3 protein: CVSSTGAYNEQFF. The DNA for the CDR3 is TGTGTCAGCAGTACGGGAGCATACAATGAGCAGTTCTTC.

This clonotype was observed many times. The chain uses TRBV20-1 and TRBJ2-1, with a tentative D call TRBD2 (6 bases). CDR3 length: 15 amino acids. V dropped 5 bases and J dropped 6 bases, with 20 bases sitting between them. In germline, CDR1 is DFQATT, CDR2 SNEGSKA (reference sequence). In nucleotides, the CDR3 is TGCAGTGCTCCCAGTGGCGGAGGGTTGTTCAATGAGCAGTTCTTC. The encoded protein is CSAPSGGGLFNEQFF.

This clonotype has a count of ten or more. The CDR3 region is CASRGLAGGPLYNEQFF. CDR3 bases: TGTGCCAGCAGGGGACTAGCGGGAGGGCCTTTGTACAATGAGCAGTTCTTC. The chain has TRBV12-3 or TRBV12-4 and TRBJ2-1, with 16 nucleotides matching TRBD2. CDR3 length equals 17 residues. Trimming took 6 bases from V and 4 from J; bases not matched to a gene: 6.

Turning to this clonotype: Being one base from a much bigger clone, this may be a read error. This sequence joins TRBV14 and TRBJ1-5; D perhaps matches TRBD1 (5 bases). The CDR3 is 12 amino acids. Germline V lookup: CDR1 SGHDN, CDR2 FVKESK. This CDR3 is CAGSTGTQPQHF. The CDR3 coding sequence is TGTGCCGGCAGCACGGGGACTCAGCCCCAGCATTTT.

This clonotype was observed many times. This sequence joins TRBV3-1 and TRBJ2-1; D ambiguous. Trimming took off 0 bases at V and 7 bases at J, with 16 bases between the two ends. CDR1 is LGHDT, CDR2 YNNKEL, per germline (reference sequence). The length of the CDR3 is 16 residues. The CDR3 DNA sequence: TGTGCCAGCAGCCAAGATCAATGGCGCGAATGGAATGAGCAGTTCTTC. Protein product: CASSQDQWREWNEQFF.

This clonotype came up many times. V usage is TRBV5-1 and J usage is TRBJ2-2; no clear D. Germline V gives CDR1 SGHRS, CDR2 YFSETQ. V lost 3 bases and J 9 bases, leaving 12 bases between the germline ends. The CDR3 runs to 13 residues. The CDR3 loop is CASSSTGPRELFF. In DNA, the CDR3 is TGCGCCAGCAGCTCGACCGGGCCACGGGAGCTGTTTTTT.

There are many counts of this clonotype. The V and J genes are TRBV29-1 and TRBJ2-5; D may correspond to TRBD1 or TRBD2 (5 bases each). Deletions cut 6 bases from V and 4 bases from J, with 18 bases between. Germline V gene data show CDR1 as SQVTM and CDR2 as ANQGSEA. The CDR3 is 14 residues long. The CDR3 coding sequence is TGCAGCGTCTACGGGACCCTCGAGGGAGAGACCCAGTACTTC. Its translation is CSVYGTLEGETQYF.

The sample holds many counts of this clonotype. This sequence joins TRBV6-2 or TRBV6-3 and TRBJ2-1; D is undetermined. CDR3 length: 13 amino acids. V was shortened by 2 bases and J by 10 bases, with 12 bases between the two germline ends. The germline gives CDR1 MNHEY, CDR2 SVGEGT. CDR3 region: CASSYARGTEQFF. In DNA, the CDR3 is TGTGCCAGCAGTTACGCGCGAGGAACAGAGCAGTTCTTC.

The sample holds many counts of this clonotype. The chain joins TRBV5-1 to TRBJ2-3; 10 nucleotides align to TRBD1. Germline assignment: CDR1 SGHRS and CDR2 YFSETQ. This CDR3 contains 13 residues. V was pared by 8 bases and J by 1 base, with 1 base of the junction left unmatched. The CDR3 nucleotides are TGCGCCAGTGGGACAGGGGGCACAGATACGCAGTATTTT. Translation: CASGTGGTDTQYF.

This clonotype came up many times. The chain uses TRBV6-2 or TRBV6-3 and TRBJ2-1; the D gene is possibly TRBD1 (5 bases). CDR1 is MNHEY, CDR2 SVGEGT, per germline. The V end was cut by 7 bases, the J end by 5 bases, with 18 bases between. The length of the CDR3 is 15 residues. The CDR3: CASNLSPRVHNEQFF. The CDR3 nucleotides are TGTGCCAGCAACCTCAGCCCCAGGGTCCACAATGAGCAGTTCTTC.

The V call is TRBV7-9, the J call TRBJ2-7; 7 bases fit TRBD1. The V and J ends lost 1 base and 7 bases, in that order; junction bases with no gene match: 7. Germline CDR1 and CDR2: SEHNR and FQNEAQ (reference sequence). CDR3 length equals 14 residues. The CDR3 is CASSLGRGSREQYF. The CDR3 DNA sequence: TGTGCCAGCAGCTTAGGCAGGGGGTCTCGGGAGCAGTACTTC.

Details on this clonotype: A much larger clone differs from this one at a single base, so this may be a read error. This chain joins TRBV20-1 and TRBJ2-7, with 10 bases aligning to TRBD1. The CDR3 length is 15 residues. After removal of 4 bases from V and 8 bases from J, the junction contained 14 bases not matched to a gene. The germline V gene encodes CDR1 DFQATT and CDR2 SNEGSKA (reference sequence). The CDR3 sequence: CSANRGTGAGYKQYF. CDR3 nucleotides: TGCAGTGCTAACCGAGGGACAGGGGCCGGGTACAAGCAGTACTTC.

As to this clonotype: A much more abundant neighbour one base away suggests this may be a read error. The V gene is TRBV6-2 or TRBV6-3, the J gene TRBJ2-2; 10 bases line up with TRBD2. V trimming: 7 bases; J trimming: 3 bases; junction bases outside the gene matches: 8. The CDR3 is 16 amino acids. The germline CDR1 and CDR2 sequences are MNHEY and SVGEGT. The CDR3 spells CASTKREGWYTGELFF. CDR3 bases: TGTGCCAGCACGAAGCGGGAGGGCTGGTACACCGGGGAGCTGTTTTTT.

This clonotype was observed a few times. This may be a read error: a much more frequent sequence differs by one nucleotide. In DNA form, the CDR3 reads TGCGCCAGCAGCTTGTCGGCTAGCGGGAGGGCCCGTGGCACAGGTACGCAGTATTTT. Translation gives CASSLSASGRARGTGTQYF. The chain has TRBV5-1 and TRBJ2-3; 12 bases are a match to TRBD2. The CDR3 length is 19 residues. Germline loops: CDR1 SGHRS, CDR2 YFSETQ.

About this clonotype: Given a much more abundant clone one base away, this may be a read error. The gene calls are TRBV19 and TRBJ2-7; TRBD2 is a possible D gene (6 bases). V gave up 1 base and J gave up 9 bases, with 10 bases separating them. The CDR3 length is 12 residues. CDR1 is LNHDA and CDR2 is SQIVND in the germline V gene (reference sequence). In DNA, the CDR3 is TGTGCCAGTAGTATAGGGGACTCGGTGCAGTACTTC. It yields the protein CASSIGDSVQYF.